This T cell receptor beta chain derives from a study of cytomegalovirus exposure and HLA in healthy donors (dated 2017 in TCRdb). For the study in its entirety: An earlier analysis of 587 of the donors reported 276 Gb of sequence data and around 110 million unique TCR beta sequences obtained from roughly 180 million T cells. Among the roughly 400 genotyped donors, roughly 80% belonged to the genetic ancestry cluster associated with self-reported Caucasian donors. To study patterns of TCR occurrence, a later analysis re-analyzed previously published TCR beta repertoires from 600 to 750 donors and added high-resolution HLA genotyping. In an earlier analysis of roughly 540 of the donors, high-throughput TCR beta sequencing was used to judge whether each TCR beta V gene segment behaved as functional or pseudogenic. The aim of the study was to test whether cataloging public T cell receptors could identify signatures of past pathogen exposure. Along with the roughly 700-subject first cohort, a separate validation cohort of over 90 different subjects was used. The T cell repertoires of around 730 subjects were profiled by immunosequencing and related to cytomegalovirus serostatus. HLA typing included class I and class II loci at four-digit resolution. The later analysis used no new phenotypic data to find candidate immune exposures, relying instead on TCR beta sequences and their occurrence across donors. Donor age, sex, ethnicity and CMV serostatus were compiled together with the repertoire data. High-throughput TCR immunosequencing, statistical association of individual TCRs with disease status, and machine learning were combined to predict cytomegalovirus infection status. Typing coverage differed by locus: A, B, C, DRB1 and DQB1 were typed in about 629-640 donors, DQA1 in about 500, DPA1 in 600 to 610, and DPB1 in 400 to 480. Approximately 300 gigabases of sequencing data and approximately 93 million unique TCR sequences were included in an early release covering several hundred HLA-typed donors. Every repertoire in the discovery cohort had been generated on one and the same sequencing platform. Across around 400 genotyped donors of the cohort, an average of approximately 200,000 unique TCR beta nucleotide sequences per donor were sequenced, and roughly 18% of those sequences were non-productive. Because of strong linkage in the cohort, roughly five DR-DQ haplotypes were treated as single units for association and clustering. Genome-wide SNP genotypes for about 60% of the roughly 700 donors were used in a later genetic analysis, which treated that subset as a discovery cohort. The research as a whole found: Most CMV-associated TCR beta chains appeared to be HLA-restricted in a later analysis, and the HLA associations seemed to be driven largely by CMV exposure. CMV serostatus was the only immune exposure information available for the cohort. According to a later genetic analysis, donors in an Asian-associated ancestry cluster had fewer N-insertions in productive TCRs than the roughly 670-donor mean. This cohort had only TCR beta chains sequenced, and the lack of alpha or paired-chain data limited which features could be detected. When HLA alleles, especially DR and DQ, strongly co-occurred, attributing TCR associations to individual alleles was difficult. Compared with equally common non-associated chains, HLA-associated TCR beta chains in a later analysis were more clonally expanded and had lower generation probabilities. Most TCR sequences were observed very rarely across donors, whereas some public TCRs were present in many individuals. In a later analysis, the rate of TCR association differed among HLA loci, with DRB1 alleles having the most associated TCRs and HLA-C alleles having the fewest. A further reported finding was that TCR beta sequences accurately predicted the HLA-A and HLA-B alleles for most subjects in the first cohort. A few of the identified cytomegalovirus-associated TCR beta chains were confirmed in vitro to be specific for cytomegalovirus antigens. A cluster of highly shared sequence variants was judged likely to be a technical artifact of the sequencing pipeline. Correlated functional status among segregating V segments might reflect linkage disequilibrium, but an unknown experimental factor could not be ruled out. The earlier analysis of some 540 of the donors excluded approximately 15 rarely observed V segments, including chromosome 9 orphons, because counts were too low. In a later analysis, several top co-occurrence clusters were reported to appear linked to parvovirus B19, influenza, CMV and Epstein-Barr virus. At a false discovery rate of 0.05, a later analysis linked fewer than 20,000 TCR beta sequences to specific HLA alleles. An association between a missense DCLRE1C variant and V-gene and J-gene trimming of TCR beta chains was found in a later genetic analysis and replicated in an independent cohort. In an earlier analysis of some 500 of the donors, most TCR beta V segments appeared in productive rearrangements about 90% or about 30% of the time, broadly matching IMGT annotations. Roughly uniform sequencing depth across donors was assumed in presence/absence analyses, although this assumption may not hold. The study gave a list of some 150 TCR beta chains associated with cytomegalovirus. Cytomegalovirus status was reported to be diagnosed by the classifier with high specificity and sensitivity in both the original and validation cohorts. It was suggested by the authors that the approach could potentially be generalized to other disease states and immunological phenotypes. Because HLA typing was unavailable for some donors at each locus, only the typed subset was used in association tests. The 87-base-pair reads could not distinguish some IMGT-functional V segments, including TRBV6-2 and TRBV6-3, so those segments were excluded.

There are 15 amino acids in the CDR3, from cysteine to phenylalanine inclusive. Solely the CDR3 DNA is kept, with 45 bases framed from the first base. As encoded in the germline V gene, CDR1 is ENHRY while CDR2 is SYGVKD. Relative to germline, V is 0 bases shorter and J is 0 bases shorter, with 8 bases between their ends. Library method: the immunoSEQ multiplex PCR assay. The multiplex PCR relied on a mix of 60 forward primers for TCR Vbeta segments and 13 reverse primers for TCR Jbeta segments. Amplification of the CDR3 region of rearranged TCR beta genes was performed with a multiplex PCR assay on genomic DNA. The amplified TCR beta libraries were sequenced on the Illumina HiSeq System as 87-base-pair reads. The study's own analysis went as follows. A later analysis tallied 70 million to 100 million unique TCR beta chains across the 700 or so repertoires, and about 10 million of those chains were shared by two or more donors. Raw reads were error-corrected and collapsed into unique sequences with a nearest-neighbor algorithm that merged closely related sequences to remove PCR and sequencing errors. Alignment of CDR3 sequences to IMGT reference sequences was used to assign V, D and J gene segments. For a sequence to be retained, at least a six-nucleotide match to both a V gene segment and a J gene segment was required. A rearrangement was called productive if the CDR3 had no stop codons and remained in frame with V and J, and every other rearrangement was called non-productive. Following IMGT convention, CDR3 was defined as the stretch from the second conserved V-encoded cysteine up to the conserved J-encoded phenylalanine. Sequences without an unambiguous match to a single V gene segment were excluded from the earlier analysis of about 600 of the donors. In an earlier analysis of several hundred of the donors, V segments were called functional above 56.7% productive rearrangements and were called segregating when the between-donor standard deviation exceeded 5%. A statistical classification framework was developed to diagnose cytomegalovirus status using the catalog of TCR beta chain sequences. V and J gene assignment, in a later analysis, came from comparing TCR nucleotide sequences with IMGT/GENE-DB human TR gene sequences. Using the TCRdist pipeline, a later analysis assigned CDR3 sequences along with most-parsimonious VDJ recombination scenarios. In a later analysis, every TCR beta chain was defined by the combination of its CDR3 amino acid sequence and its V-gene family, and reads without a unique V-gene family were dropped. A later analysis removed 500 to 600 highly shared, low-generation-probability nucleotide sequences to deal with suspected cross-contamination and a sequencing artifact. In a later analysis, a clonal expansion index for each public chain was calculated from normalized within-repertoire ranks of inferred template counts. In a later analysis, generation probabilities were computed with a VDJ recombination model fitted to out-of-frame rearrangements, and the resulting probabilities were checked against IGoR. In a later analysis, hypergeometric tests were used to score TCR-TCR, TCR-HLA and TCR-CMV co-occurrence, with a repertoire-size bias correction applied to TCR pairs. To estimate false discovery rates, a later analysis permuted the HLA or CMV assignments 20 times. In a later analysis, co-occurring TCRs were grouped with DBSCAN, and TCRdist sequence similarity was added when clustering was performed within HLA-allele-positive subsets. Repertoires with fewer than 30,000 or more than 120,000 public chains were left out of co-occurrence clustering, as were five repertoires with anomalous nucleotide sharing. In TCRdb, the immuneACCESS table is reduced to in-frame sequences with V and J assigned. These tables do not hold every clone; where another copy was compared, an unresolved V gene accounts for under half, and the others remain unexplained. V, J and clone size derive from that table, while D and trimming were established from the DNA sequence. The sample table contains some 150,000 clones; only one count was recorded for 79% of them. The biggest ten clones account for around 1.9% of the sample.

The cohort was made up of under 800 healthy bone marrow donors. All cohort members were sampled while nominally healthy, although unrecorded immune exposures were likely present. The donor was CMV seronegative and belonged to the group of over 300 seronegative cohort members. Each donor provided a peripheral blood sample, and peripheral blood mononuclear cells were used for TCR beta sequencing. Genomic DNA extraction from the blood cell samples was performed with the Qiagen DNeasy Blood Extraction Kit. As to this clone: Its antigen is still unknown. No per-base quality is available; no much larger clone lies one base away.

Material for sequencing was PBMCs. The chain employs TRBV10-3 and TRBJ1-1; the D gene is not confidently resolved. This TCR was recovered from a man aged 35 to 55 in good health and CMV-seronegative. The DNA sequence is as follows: TGTGCCATCAGTGAGTCTGTGGGCATGAACACTGAAGCTTTCTTT. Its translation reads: CAISESVGMNTEAFF.